The sequence of this T cell receptor (beta chain) was determined in a study of T cell responses to AZD1222 COVID-19 vaccine. Germline V gene sequence: CDR1 LGHNA, CDR2 YSLEER. The V gene end was trimmed by 1 base and the J gene end by 1 base; junction bases not matched to a gene: 3. The CDR3 sequence is 15 residues long. Some clones are missing from TCRdb's copy, which holds only in-frame ones; the method was immunoSEQ multiplex PCR. The data contain about 160,000 clones, approximately 91% of them singletons. Sequenced material: peripheral blood, taken on day 0 of AZD1222 vaccination. The V and J genes are TRBV4-3 and TRBJ1-2, with 7 bases matching TRBD1. This TCR came from an adult in good health. In nucleotides, the CDR3 is TGCGCCAGCAGCCAAGGGGGACAGATTAACTATGGCTACACCTTC. Amino acid sequence: CASSQGGQINYGYTF.